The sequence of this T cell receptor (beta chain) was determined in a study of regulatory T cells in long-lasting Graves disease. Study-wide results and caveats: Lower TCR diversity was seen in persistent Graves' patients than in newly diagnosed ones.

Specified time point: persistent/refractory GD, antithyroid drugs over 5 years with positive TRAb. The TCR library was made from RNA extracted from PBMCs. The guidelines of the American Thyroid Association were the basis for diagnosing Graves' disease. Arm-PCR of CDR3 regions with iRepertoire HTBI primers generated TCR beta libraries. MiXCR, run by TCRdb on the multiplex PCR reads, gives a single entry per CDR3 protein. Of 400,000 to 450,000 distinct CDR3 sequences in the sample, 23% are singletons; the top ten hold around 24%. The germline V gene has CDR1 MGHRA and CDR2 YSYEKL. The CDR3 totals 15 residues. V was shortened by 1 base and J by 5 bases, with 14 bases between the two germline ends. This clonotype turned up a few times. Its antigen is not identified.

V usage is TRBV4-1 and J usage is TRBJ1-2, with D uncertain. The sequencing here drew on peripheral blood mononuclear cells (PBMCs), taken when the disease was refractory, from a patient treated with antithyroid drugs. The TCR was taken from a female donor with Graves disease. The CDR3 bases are TGCGCCAGCAGCCAAGTCTTAGGGTATTGGTATGGCTACACCTTC. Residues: CASSQVLGYWYGYTF.